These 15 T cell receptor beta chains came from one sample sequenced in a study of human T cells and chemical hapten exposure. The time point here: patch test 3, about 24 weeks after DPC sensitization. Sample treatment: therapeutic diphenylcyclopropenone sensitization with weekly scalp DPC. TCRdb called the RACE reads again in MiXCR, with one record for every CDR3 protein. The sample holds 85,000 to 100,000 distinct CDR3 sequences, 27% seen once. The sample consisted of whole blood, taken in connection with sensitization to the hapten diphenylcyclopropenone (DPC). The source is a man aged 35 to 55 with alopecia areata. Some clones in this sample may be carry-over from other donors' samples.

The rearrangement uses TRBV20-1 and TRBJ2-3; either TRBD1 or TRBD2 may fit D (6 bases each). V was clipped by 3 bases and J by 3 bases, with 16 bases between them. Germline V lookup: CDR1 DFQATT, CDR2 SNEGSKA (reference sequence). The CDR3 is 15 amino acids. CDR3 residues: CSARTWGARTDTQYF. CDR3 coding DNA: TGCAGTGCTAGGACCTGGGGGGCCAGAACAGATACGCAGTATTTT.

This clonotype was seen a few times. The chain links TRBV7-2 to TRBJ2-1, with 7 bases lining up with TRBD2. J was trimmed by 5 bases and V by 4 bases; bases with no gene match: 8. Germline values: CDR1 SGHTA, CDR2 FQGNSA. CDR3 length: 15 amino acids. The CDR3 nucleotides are TGTGCCAGCAGCTCCAACAGCGGGACGCACAATGAGCAGTTCTTC. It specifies CASSSNSGTHNEQFF.

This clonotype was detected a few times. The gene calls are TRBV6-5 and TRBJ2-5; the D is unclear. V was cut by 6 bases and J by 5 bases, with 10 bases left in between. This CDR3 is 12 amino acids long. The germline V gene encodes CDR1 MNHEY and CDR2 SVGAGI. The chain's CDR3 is CASSQDWETQYF. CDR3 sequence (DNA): TGTGCCAGCAGCCAGGATTGGGAGACCCAGTACTTC.

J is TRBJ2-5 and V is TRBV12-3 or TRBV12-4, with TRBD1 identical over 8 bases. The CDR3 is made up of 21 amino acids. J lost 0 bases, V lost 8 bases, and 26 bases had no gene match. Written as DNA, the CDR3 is TGTGCCAGCCAAATTAACCAGGGGGCAATGATCGGACCTTCGTACCAAGAGACCCAGTACTTC. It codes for CASQINQGAMIGPSYQETQYF.

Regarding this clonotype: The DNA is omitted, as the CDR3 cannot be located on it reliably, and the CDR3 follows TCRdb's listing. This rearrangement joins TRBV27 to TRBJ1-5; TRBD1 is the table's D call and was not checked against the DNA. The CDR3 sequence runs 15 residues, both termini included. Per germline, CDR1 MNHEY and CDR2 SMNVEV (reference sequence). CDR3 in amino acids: CASSSGQGEGQPQHF.

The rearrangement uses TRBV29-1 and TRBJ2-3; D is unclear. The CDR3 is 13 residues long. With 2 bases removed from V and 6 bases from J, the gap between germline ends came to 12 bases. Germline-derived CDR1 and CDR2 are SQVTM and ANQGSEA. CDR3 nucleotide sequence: TGCAGCGTTGAAAACATTAGTTGGGATACGCAGTATTTT. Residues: CSVENISWDTQYF.

The chain's CDR3 is CSAIGQGDKAFF. CDR3 bases: TGCAGTGCCATTGGACAGGGTGACAAAGCTTTCTTT. The chain combines TRBV20-1 with TRBJ1-1; 8 nucleotides agree with TRBD1. V lost 6 bases, J lost 9 bases, and 9 bases stayed unmatched. This CDR3 contains 12 residues. From germline, CDR1 is DFQATT and CDR2 SNEGSKA (reference sequence).

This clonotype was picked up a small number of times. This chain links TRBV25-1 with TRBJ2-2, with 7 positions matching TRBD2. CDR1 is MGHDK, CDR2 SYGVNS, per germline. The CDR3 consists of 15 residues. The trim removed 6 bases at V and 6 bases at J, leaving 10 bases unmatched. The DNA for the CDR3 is TGTGCCAGCAGCCTAGATGGGAGGGCGGCCGGGGAGCTGTTTTTT. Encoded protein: CASSLDGRAAGELFF.

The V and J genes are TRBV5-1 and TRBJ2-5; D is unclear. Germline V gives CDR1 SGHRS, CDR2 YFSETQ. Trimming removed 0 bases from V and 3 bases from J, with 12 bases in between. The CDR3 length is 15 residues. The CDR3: CASSLERRAEETQYF. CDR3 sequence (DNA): TGCGCCAGCAGCTTGGAACGACGGGCCGAAGAGACCCAGTACTTC.

The chain's CDR3 is CASSSRGVYEQYF. Written as DNA, the CDR3 is TGTGCCAGCAGTTCCCGGGGCGTTTACGAGCAGTACTTC. The chain combines TRBV6-2 or TRBV6-3 with TRBJ2-7, with D possibly called TRBD1 or TRBD2 (5 bases each). Germline V gene data show CDR1 as MNHEY and CDR2 as SVGEGT. Trimming removed 4 bases from V and 4 bases from J, with 11 bases in between. This CDR3 is built from 13 residues.

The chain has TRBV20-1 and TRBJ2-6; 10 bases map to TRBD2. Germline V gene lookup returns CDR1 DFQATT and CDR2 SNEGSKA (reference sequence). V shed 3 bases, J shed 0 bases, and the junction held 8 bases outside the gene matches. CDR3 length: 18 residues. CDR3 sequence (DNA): TGCAGTGCTAGTCCTCGACTAGCGGGCCACTCTGGGGCCAACGTCCTGACTTTC. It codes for CSASPRLAGHSGANVLTF.

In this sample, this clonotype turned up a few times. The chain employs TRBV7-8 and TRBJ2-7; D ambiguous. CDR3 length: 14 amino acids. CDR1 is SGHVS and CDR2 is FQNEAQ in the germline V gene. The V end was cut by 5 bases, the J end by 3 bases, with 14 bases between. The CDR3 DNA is TGTGCCAGCAGCCTCCAGGCAATCGGCTACGAGCAGTACTTC. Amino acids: CASSLQAIGYEQYF.

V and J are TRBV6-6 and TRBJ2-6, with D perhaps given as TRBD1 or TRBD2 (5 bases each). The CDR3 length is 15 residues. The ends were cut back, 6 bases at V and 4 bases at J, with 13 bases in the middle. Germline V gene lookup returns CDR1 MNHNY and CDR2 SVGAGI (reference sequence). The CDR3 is CASSREMGGANVLTF. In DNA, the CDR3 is TGTGCCAGCAGCAGGGAGATGGGGGGGGCCAACGTCCTGACTTTC.

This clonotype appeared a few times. CDR3 nucleotides: TGTGCCAGCAGCAAACGACTAGCGGGAGGCCGAGTTTTAAGGGATACGCAGTATTTT. This codes for CASSKRLAGGRVLRDTQYF. The chain is built from TRBV7-2 and TRBJ2-3; TRBD2 matches 13 bases. The CDR3 has 19 residues. Germline V lookup: CDR1 SGHTA, CDR2 FQGNSA. Trimming removed 5 bases from V and 6 bases from J; junction bases left unmatched: 17.

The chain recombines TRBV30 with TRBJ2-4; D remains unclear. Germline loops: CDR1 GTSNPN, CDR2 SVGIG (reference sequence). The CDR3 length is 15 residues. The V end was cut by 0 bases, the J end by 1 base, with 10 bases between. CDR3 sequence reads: CAWSVMGIAKNIQYF. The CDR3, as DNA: TGTGCCTGGAGTGTAATGGGGATCGCCAAAAACATTCAGTACTTC.